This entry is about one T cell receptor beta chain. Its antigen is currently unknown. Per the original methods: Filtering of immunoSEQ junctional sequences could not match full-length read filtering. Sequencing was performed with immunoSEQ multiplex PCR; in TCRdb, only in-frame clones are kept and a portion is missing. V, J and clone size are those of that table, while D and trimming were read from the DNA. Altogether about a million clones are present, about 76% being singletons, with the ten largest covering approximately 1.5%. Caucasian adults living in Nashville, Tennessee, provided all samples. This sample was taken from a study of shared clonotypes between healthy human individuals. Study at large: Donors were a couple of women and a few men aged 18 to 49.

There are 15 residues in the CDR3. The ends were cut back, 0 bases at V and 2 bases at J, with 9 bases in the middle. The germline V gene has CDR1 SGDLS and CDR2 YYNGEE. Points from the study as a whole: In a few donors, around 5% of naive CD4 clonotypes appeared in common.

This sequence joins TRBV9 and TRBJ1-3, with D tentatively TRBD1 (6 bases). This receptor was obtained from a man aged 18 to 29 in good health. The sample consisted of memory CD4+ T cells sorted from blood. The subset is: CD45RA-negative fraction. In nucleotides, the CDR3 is TGTGCCAGCAGCGTAGGGGGGCAGACTGGAAACACCATATATTTT. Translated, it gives CASSVGGQTGNTIYF.